This TCR beta chain was found in a study of T cell repertoires in cytomegalovirus infection. Study summary: Both a matching HLA type and CMV infection were indicated by public TCR beta signatures.

From the reads, TCRdb called clonotypes with MiXCR, one entry per CDR3 protein. The repertoire includes fewer than 350,000 distinct CDR3 sequences, 15% to 20% of them detected once, and more than 10% sits in the top ten. This clonotype was seen many times. Its antigen is unidentified. The CDR3 spans 14 residues. The germline V gene has CDR1 SGHTA and CDR2 FQGNSA. V lost 5 bases to trimming and J lost 5 bases, with 15 bases between them. Regarding the study as a whole: Frequencies of public TCR beta families were cumulated, and this identified carriers of CMV plus the relevant HLA.

This TCR was recovered from a human donor in good health (CMV status not recorded). Some clones in this sample may be carry-over from other donors' samples. V is TRBV7-2 and J is TRBJ2-5; tentatively, D is TRBD1 (6 bases). Material: PBMCs. CDR3 sequence reads: CASSPRPGVETQYF. The CDR3, as DNA: TGTGCCAGCAGCCCCCGCCCAGGGGTGGAGACCCAGTACTTC. The whole variable domain, remainder taken from reference TRBV7-2 and TRBJ2-5, is GAGVSQSPSNKVTEKGKDVELRCDPISGHTALYWYRQSLGQGLEFLIYFQGNSAPDKSGLPSDRFSAERTGGSVSTLTIQRTQQEDSAVYLCASSPRPGVETQYFGPGTRLLVL.